What follows are 8 T cell receptor beta chains derived from one specimen sequenced in a study of blood T cells in healthy people across ages. Alongside a J-beta primer mix, a sample-barcoded 5' primer served in a second PCR lasting roughly 6 to 11 cycles. TCRdb reanalysed the 5' RACE reads using MiXCR and keeps one entry per CDR3 protein. Of over 700,000 distinct CDR3 sequences listed, 25% were seen once; the top ten hold roughly 9%. The same sample was also studied in work on T cells of mothers and their children.

The specimen was blood. These receptor sequences come from a boy between 10 and 17 years old in good health.

This clonotype was observed a handful of times. The chain is built from TRBV3-1 and TRBJ2-2; perhaps TRBD1 as D (5 bases). V lost 4 bases and J lost 2, with 14 bases in between. The germline CDR1 and CDR2 sequences are LGHDT and YNNKEL (reference sequence). The CDR3 is 16 amino acids. The CDR3: CASSPREGANTGELFF. The CDR3 bases are TGTGCCAGCAGCCCAAGAGAAGGGGCTAACACCGGGGAGCTGTTTTTT. Full variable domain (remainder filled in from reference TRBV3-1 and TRBJ2-2): DTAVSQTPKYLVTQMGNDKSIKCEQNLGHDTMYWYKQDSKKFLKIMFSYNNKELIINETVPNRFSPKSPDKAHLNLHINSLELGDSAVYFCASSPREGANTGELFFGEGSRLTVL.

This clonotype was observed a few times. The chain combines TRBV5-4 with TRBJ1-1; a weak D match, TRBD1 (5 bases). The CDR3 is made up of 16 amino acids. Trimming cost V 0 bases and J 1 base, with 13 bases left between them. The germline gives CDR1 SGHNT, CDR2 YYREEE (reference sequence). CDR3 in amino acids: CASSLVSRDGNTEAFF. The CDR3 coding sequence is TGTGCCAGCAGCTTGGTGTCGCGGGACGGGAACACTGAAGCTTTCTTT.

The chain has TRBV9 and TRBJ1-3; D gene unclear. The length of the CDR3 is 13 residues. The germline gives CDR1 SGDLS, CDR2 YYNGEE. The V gene lost 6 bases and the J gene lost 0 bases, with 7 bases spanning the gap. The CDR3 region has the DNA TGTGCCAGCAAAAGGTTCTCTGGAAACACCATATATTTT. It codes for CASKRFSGNTIYF.

This clonotype came up a few times. This sequence joins TRBV4-2 and TRBJ2-2; D gene ambiguous. V lost 1 base and J 4 bases, leaving 7 bases between the germline ends. The CDR3 has 14 amino acids. Germline loops: CDR1 LGHNA, CDR2 YNFKEQ. The CDR3 protein is CASSQVISTGELFF. CDR3 in DNA: TGTGCCAGCAGCCAAGTCATAAGCACCGGGGAGCTGTTTTTT.

This clonotype appeared a few times. The chain has TRBV20-1 and TRBJ1-3; 8 nucleotides match TRBD1. This CDR3 region has 14 residues. CDR1 and CDR2 (germline): DFQATT, SNEGSKA (reference sequence). The J segment lost 3 bases and the V segment lost 0 bases, leaving 1 base of the junction unmatched. The CDR3 here is CSARDTGGGNTIYF. In DNA, the CDR3 is TGCAGTGCTAGAGATACAGGGGGTGGAAACACCATATATTTT.

The rearrangement uses TRBV29-1 and TRBJ1-1; 9 bases fit TRBD1. CDR1 SQVTM and CDR2 ANQGSEA come from the germline V gene. CDR3 size: 14 residues. Trimming removed 6 bases from V and 5 bases from J; junction bases left unmatched: 10. CDR3 DNA: TGCAGCGTGCTGAGCGGGACAGGGCTGACTGAAGCTTTCTTT. The encoded protein is CSVLSGTGLTEAFF.

This clonotype was detected a few times. The chain is built from TRBV28 and TRBJ2-3, with D perhaps matching TRBD2 (6 bases). The germline V gene encodes CDR1 MDHEN and CDR2 SYDVKM. This CDR3 has 17 residues. Trimming took off 3 bases at V and 0 bases at J, with 16 bases between the two ends. The CDR3 sequence: CASSFGHLAASTDTQYF. The CDR3 DNA reads as TGTGCCAGCAGTTTCGGACACTTAGCGGCTAGCACAGATACGCAGTATTTT. The variable domain in full, completed from reference TRBV28 and TRBJ2-3, reads DVKVTQSSRYLVKRTGEKVFLECVQDMDHENMFWYRQDPGLGLRLIYFSYDVKMKEKGDIPEGYSVSREKKERFSLILESASTNQTSMYLCASSFGHLAASTDTQYFGPGTRLTVL.

This clonotype came up many times. The V call is TRBV7-9, the J call TRBJ2-7, with D hard to call. V lost 10 bases to trimming and J lost 3 bases, with 10 bases between them. The CDR3 is 11 amino acids. Germline CDR1 and CDR2: SEHNR and FQNEAQ (reference sequence). The CDR3 protein is CATSDNYEQYF. The DNA for the CDR3 is TGTGCCACCTCCGACAACTACGAGCAGTACTTC.